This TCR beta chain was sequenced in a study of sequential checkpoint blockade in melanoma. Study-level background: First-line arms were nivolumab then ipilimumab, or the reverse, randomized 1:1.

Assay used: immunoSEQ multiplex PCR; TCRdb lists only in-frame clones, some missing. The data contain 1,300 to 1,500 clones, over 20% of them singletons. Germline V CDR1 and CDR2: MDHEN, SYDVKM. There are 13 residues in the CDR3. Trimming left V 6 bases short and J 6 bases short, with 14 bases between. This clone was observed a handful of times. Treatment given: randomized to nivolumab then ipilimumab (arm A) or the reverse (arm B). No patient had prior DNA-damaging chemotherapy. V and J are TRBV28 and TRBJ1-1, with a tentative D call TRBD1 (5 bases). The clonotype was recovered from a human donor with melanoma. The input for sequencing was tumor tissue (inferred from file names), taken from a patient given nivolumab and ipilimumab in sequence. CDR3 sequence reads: CASRRYRYPEAFF. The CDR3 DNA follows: TGTGCCAGCAGAAGATACAGGTATCCTGAAGCTTTCTTT.